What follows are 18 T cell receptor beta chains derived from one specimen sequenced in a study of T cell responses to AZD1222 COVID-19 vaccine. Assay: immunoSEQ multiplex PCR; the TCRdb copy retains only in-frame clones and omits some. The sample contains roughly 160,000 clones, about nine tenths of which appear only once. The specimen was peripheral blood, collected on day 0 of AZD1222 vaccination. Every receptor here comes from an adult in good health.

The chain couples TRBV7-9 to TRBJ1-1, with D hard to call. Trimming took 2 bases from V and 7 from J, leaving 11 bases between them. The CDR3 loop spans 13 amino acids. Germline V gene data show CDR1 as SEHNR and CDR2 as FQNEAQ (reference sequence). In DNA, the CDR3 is TGTGCCAGCAGCTTATACTCAGACGGTGAAGCTTTCTTT. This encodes CASSLYSDGEAFF.

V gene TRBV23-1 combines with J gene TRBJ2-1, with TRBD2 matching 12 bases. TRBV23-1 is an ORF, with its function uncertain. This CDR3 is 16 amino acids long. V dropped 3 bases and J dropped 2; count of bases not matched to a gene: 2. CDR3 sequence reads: CASSHRLAGAYNEQFF. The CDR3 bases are TGCGCCAGCAGTCACCGACTAGCGGGAGCCTACAATGAGCAGTTCTTC.

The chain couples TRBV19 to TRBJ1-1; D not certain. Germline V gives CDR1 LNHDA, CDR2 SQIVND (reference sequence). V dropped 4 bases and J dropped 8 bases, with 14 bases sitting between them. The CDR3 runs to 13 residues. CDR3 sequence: CASSRGLLGEAFF. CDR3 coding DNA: TGTGCCAGTAGTAGGGGATTGTTGGGCGAAGCTTTCTTT.

The DNA for the CDR3 is TGTGCCAGCAGTTTCGGTGTGGAGCGGGAGCAGTACTTC. Amino acids: CASSFGVEREQYF. The J gene is TRBJ2-7, the V gene TRBV28, with D possibly being TRBD2 (5 bases). CDR1 and CDR2 from the germline V gene are MDHEN and SYDVKM. There are 13 residues in the CDR3. Trimming shortened V by 3 bases and J by 7 bases, and 13 bases separated the two germline ends.

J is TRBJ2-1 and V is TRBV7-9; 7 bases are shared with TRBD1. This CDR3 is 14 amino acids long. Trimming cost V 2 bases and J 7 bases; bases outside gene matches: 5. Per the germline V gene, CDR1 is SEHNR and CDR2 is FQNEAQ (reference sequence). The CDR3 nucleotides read TGTGCCAGCAGCTTATTGGCCAGGGGGAATGAGCAGTTCTTC. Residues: CASSLLARGNEQFF.

CDR3 nucleotide sequence: TGTGCCAGCAGTTTTCTACCGGCTGGGGCCAACGTCCTGACTTTC. Encoded protein: CASSFLPAGANVLTF. The V call is TRBV28, the J call TRBJ2-6, with unresolved D. The V end lost 3 bases, the J end lost 2 bases, and 8 bases lay between the germline ends. The V gene's germline CDR1 is MDHEN and CDR2 SYDVKM. CDR3 length equals 15 residues.

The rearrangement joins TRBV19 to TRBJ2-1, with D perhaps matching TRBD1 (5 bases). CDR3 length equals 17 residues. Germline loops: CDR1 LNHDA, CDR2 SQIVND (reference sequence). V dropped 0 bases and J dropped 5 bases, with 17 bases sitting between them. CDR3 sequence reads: CASSIDPFRTDNNEQFF. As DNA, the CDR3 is TGTGCCAGTAGTATAGATCCGTTCCGGACGGACAACAATGAGCAGTTCTTC.

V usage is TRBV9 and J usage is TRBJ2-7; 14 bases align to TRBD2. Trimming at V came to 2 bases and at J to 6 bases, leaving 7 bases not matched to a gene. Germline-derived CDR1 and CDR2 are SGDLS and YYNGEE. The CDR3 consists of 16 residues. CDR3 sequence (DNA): TGTGCCAGCAGCGTCGGACCAGGACTAGCGGGGGGCGAGCAGTACTTC. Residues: CASSVGPGLAGGEQYF.

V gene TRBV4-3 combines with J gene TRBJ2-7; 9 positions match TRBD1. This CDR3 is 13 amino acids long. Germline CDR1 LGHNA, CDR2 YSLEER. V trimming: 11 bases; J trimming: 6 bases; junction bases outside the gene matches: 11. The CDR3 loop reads CAAPGQGSIEQYF. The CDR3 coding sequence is TGCGCCGCACCGGGACAGGGCTCGATCGAGCAGTACTTC.

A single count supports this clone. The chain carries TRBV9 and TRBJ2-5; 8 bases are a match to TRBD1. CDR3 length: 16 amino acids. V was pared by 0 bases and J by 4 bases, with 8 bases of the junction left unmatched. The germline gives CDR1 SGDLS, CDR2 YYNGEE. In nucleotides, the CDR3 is TGTGCCAGCAGCGTAGCTTCCAGGGGGCAGGGAGAGACCCAGTACTTC. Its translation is CASSVASRGQGETQYF.

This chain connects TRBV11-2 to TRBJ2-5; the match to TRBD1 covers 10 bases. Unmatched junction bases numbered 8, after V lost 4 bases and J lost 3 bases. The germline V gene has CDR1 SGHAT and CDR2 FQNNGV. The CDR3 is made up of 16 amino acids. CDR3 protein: CASSWAPGTGEETQYF. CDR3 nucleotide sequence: TGTGCCAGCAGCTGGGCCCCCGGGACAGGGGAAGAGACCCAGTACTTC.

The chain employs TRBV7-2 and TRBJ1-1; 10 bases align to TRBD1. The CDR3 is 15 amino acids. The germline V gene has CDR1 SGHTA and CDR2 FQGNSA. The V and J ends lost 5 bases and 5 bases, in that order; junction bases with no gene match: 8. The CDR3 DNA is TGTGCCAGCAGCCCAAGGGACAGGGGTATGACTGAAGCTTTCTTT. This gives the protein CASSPRDRGMTEAFF.

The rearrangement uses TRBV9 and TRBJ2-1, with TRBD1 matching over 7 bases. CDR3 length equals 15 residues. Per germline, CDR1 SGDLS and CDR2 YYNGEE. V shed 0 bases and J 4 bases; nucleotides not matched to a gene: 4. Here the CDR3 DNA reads TGTGCCAGCAGCGTAGTGGGGACAGAATACAATGAGCAGTTCTTC. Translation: CASSVVGTEYNEQFF.

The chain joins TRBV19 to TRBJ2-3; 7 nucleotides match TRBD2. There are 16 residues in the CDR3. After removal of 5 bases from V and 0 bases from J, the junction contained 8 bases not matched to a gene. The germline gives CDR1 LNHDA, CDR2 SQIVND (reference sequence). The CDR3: CASSSRGLVSTDTQYF. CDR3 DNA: TGTGCCAGTAGTTCCCGAGGACTAGTCAGCACAGATACGCAGTATTTT.

The CDR3 region has the DNA TGTGCCATCAGTGAACGGCAGGGCGACGGTGAGCAGTTCTTC. As protein: CAISERQGDGEQFF. The V and J genes are TRBV10-3 and TRBJ2-1; maybe TRBD1 (5 bases). V lost 3 bases, J lost 9 bases, and 15 bases lay in between. The CDR3 runs 14 residues. CDR1 and CDR2 (germline): ENHRY, SYGVKD.

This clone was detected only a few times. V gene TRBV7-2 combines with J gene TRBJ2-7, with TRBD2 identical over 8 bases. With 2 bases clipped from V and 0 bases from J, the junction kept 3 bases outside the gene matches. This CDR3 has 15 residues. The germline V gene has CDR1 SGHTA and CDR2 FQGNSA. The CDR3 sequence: CASSLHAGGSYEQYF. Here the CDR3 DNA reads TGTGCCAGCAGCTTACACGCGGGGGGCTCCTACGAGCAGTACTTC.

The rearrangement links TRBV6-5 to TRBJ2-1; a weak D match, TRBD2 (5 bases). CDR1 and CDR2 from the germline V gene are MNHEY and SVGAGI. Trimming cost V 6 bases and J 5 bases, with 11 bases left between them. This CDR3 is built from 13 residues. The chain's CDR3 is CASSGLGNNEQFF. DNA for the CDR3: TGTGCCAGCAGCGGACTGGGGAACAATGAGCAGTTCTTC.

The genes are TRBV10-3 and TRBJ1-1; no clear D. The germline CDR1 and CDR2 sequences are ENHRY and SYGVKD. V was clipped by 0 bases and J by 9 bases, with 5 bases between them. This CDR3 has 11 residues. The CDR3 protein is CAISESGKAFF. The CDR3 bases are TGTGCCATCAGTGAGTCAGGGAAAGCTTTCTTT.